The present entry profiles one TCR beta chain with its context. No antigen is known for it. Amplification of TCR beta used genomic DNA extracted from peripheral blood. TRB rearrangements spanning V, D and J were amplified using mixed TRB-A/B primers. TCRdb reanalysed the multiplex PCR reads using MiXCR and keeps one entry per CDR3 protein. The data contain thousands of distinct CDR3 sequences, 40% of them singletons. Germline values: CDR1 MNHNY, CDR2 SVGAGI (reference sequence). Trimming pared 1 base from V and 4 bases from J, leaving 16 bases between. The CDR3 is made up of 17 amino acids. This sample is part of a study of T cell repertoires in aging, cancer and after chemotherapy. Overall study: Repeat sampling of healthy donors over several months to years showed clear clonal overlap.

Whole-study results and caveats: Rebound thymic output was suggested by rising median generation probability during chemotherapy in each cancer cohort.

J is TRBJ2-2 and V is TRBV6-6; tentative D call: TRBD1 (6 bases). This receptor was taken from a human donor in good health. Sample: blood. The CDR3 region has the DNA TGTGCCAGCAGTTACTATCCGACAGGCCTGGGCACCGGGGAGCTGTTTTTT. This codes for CASSYYPTGLGTGELFF.